The entry below gives a single TCR beta chain sequence along with its context. The repertoire was sequenced with immunoSEQ multiplex PCR; TCRdb's copy has only in-frame clones and lacks some. The table lists hundreds of thousands of clones, more than 70% of them singletons, with 0.0094% in the top ten. From germline, CDR1 is MDHEN and CDR2 SYDVKM. With 5 bases clipped from V and 0 bases from J, the junction kept 8 bases outside the gene matches. This CDR3 spans 16 amino acids. This sample was taken from a study of shared T cell receptors in the human thymus. This sample also appeared in a second study, on human thymus T cells. From that second work: It was from resections taken during corrective heart surgery that the thymus tissue came. As related research reported, thymic repertoires overlapped highly among unrelated individuals.

The sample consisted of thymocytes. This clonotype was sampled from a boy in the first two years of life with a congenital heart defect. The V gene is TRBV28, the J gene TRBJ1-1; 8 bases are shared with TRBD1. In DNA, the CDR3 is TGTGCCAGCAGTGCCCGGGACAGGCGATTGAACACTGAAGCTTTCTTT. Residues: CASSARDRRLNTEAFF.